In its sample, the clone carrying this T cell receptor (beta chain) was seen many times. Its antigen is not identified. The data stem from a study of response to subunit inactivated influenza vaccine. Per the germline V gene, CDR1 is DFQATT and CDR2 is SNEGSKA (reference sequence). Trimming stripped 0 bases from V and 7 bases from J, with 10 bases between. The CDR3 contains 13 residues. Study-wide points: Researchers suggested that each seasonal influenza vaccination recruits few new T cells.

MiXCR, run by TCRdb on the RT-PCR reads, gives a single entry per CDR3 protein. The sample shows more than 700,000 distinct CDR3 sequences, 21% of them seen only once. The sequence came from a man aged 45-65 years who received an inactivated influenza vaccine. Sample: PBMCs from blood, taken 4 to 6 days after vaccination. This chain links TRBV20-1 with TRBJ2-1, with unresolved D. The CDR3 spells CSARELVKNEQFF. CDR3 sequence (DNA): TGCAGTGCTAGAGAGCTAGTTAAGAATGAGCAGTTCTTC.